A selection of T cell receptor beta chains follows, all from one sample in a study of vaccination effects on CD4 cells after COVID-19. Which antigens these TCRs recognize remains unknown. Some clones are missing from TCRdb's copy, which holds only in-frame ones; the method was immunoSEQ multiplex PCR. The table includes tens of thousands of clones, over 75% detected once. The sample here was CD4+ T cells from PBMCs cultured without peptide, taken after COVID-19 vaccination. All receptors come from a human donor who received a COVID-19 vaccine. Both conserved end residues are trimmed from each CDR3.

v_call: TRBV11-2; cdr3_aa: ASSSFWEANTGELF
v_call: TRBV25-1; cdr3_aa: ATPRGSQNSPLH
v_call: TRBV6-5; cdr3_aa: ASSYSGQGRNGYT
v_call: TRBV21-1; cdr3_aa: ASSTGGTTGNNSPLH
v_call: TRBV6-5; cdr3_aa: ASIAPAKNIQY
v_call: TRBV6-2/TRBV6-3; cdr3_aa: ASSYSGTDYNEQF
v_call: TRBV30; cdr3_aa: AWRGGSGNTIY
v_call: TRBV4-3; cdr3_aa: ASSQGATGGAAYGYT
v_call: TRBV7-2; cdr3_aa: ASSLLRSRGSTDTQY
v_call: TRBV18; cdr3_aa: ASSLPTRGAEAF
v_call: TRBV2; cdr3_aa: ASSEWVGANVLT
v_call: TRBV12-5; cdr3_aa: ASGLVRGRDTQY
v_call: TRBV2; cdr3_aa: ASSLLGTGNTGELF
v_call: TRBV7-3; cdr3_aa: ASSLGAGGPIDTQY
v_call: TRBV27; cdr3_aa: ASSLTGFGIRQETQY
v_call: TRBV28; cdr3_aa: ASRRGSGNTIY
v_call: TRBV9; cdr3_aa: ASSPLGGAYGYT
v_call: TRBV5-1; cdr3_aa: ASSRRTGGGKTQY